This T cell receptor (beta chain) comes out of a study of regulatory T cells in long-lasting Graves disease. The germline V gene has CDR1 SNHLY and CDR2 FYNNEI. V shed 6 bases, J shed 6 bases, and the junction held 6 bases outside the gene matches. The CDR3 spans 13 residues. Construction of TCR beta libraries relied on iRepertoire HTBI primers and on Arm-PCR targeting CDR3 regions. Each CDR3 protein is one row after TCRdb ran MiXCR on the multiplex PCR reads. Altogether 200,000 to 250,000 distinct CDR3 sequences are present, approximately 19% being singletons, with the ten largest covering around 11%. This clonotype was recorded at least ten times. Specified time point: newly diagnosed GD, antithyroid drugs for less than 3 months. RNA extracted from PBMCs served as the sequencing template. This same sample was also part of a study on T cells in Graves' hyperthyroidism and ophthalmopathy.

The rearrangement uses TRBV2 and TRBJ1-1; 8 bases align to TRBD1. This receptor was identified in a woman aged 25 to 45 with Graves disease. This sample comprised peripheral blood mononuclear cells (PBMCs), obtained at new diagnosis, from a patient treated with antithyroid drugs. The CDR3 nucleotides read TGTGCCAGCAGGGTCAGGGGGCAAGCTGAAGCTTTCTTT. Translated: CASRVRGQAEAFF.